The clone carrying this T cell receptor beta chain was seen only a few times. Preparation of the TCRbeta library used unique molecular identifiers. MiXCR, run by TCRdb on the PCR reads, gives a single entry per CDR3 protein. This sample has roughly 500,000 distinct CDR3 sequences; 30% to 35% occur once, and the top ten carry around 2.5%. The data belong to a study of T-cell reconstitution after alpha-beta-depleted transplantation in children. The CDR3 extends over 17 amino acids. V was shortened by 0 bases and J by 10 bases, with 19 bases between the two germline ends. The germline CDR1 and CDR2 sequences are LGHNA and YSLEER.

Source: PBMCs from the stem cell graft donor, taken from the stem cell graft. The rearrangement links TRBV4-3 to TRBJ1-6; D perhaps matches TRBD1 (6 bases). The TCR originated in a human donor who donated a stem cell graft to a child with aplastic anemia. The CDR3 spells CASSQEARGRSRSPLHF. CDR3 nucleotides: TGCGCCAGCAGCCAAGAGGCCAGGGGACGTTCACGGTCACCCCTCCACTTT.